This is a list of T cell receptor beta chains from one sample in a study of T and B cells in COVID-19 patients. TCRdb reprocessed the multiplex PCR reads via MiXCR and lists one record per CDR3 protein. The data hold 8,500 to 10,000 distinct CDR3 sequences, with approximately 31% observed a single time. Sequences were obtained from blood. The receptors here all came from a human donor who had recovered from COVID-19. Both conserved end residues are part of each CDR3. Fields, in order: V gene, clone size, J gene, D gene, CDR3 protein, CDR3 DNA. D genes are given only for firm matches. A row's size may be missing; if present it is once, few, many or a size class.

TRBV27	.	TRBJ1-5	.	CASRAGATYSNQPQHF	TGTGCCAGCAGGGCAGGGGCCACTTATAGCAATCAGCCCCAGCATTTT
TRBV12-3/TRBV12-4	.	TRBJ2-7	.	CASTDPGQDEQYF	TGTGCCAGCACTGATCCGGGACAAGACGAGCAGTACTTC
TRBV24-1	.	TRBJ2-3	.	CATSDRTRDLTDTQYF	TGTGCCACCAGTGATCGGACCCGTGATCTCACAGATACGCAGTATTTT
TRBV19	medium-sized	TRBJ2-7	.	CASSIDGVTVEQYF	TGTGCCAGTAGTATAGACGGGGTTACGGTCGAGCAGTACTTC
TRBV5-1	.	TRBJ2-1	TRBD1	CASSLVGTGGLNEQFF	TGCGCCAGCAGCTTGGTCGGGACAGGGGGACTCAATGAGCAGTTCTTC
TRBV15	medium-sized	TRBJ1-1	.	CATSRDHGGGNTEAFF	TGTGCCACCAGCAGAGATCACGGGGGAGGGAACACTGAAGCTTTCTTT
TRBV12-3/TRBV12-4	.	TRBJ2-4	.	CASSLQGAKNIQYF	TGTGCCAGCAGTTTACAGGGGGCCAAAAACATTCAGTACTTC
TRBV13	.	TRBJ1-1	.	CASRTRGGLNTEAFF	TGTGCCAGCAGGACACGAGGGGGACTGAACACTGAAGCTTTCTTT
TRBV5-1	.	TRBJ2-3	TRBD1	CASSAGTASSTDTQYF	TGCGCCAGCAGCGCTGGGACAGCTTCTAGCACAGATACGCAGTATTTT
TRBV27	.	TRBJ2-6	TRBD2	CASSLGGGAGANVLTF	TGTGCCAGCAGTTTAGGCGGGGGGGCTGGGGCCAACGTCCTGACTTTC
TRBV20-1	.	TRBJ2-1	TRBD2	CSVGTSGVYNEQFF	TGCAGTGTCGGGACTAGCGGGGTCTACAATGAGCAGTTCTTC
TRBV27	medium-sized	TRBJ2-2	.	CASSELAIKVTGELFF	TGTGCCAGCAGTGAATTAGCGATCAAGGTTACCGGGGAGCTGTTTTTT
TRBV7-9	few	TRBJ2-2	TRBD1	CASSAGTGVNGELFF	TGTGCCAGCAGCGCCGGGACAGGGGTAAACGGGGAGCTGTTTTTT
TRBV6-2/TRBV6-3	.	TRBJ2-7	.	CASSYGVSPYEQYF	TGTGCCAGCAGTTACGGGGTTTCCCCCTACGAGCAGTACTTC
TRBV5-6	.	TRBJ1-1	TRBD1	CASSWDRPNGRNTEAFF	TGTGCCAGCAGCTGGGACAGGCCTAATGGAAGGAACACTGAAGCTTTCTTT
TRBV30	medium-sized	TRBJ1-4	.	CAWSVQHEKLFF	TGTGCCTGGAGTGTACAGCATGAAAAACTGTTTTTT
TRBV6-5	.	TRBJ2-1	TRBD2	CASRGSTSGYNEQFF	TGTGCCAGCAGGGGGTCGACTAGCGGGTACAATGAGCAGTTCTTC
TRBV5-1	few	TRBJ2-2	TRBD2	CASSLGSGGNTGELFF	TGTGCCAGCAGCTTGGGCAGCGGGGGAAACACCGGGGAGCTGTTTTTT
TRBV29-1	medium-sized	TRBJ2-5	.	CSVEDLGAGETQYF	TGCAGCGTTGAAGACCTCGGGGCCGGAGAGACCCAGTACTTC
TRBV15	.	TRBJ2-5	.	CATSKDVGQGLGETQYF	TGTGCCACCAGCAAAGATGTGGGACAGGGACTAGGGGAGACCCAGTACTTC
TRBV7-2	.	TRBJ2-7	.	CASSLISYEQYF	TGTGCCAGCAGCCTCATCTCCTACGAGCAGTACTTC
TRBV5-1	.	TRBJ2-2	TRBD1	CASSIGTGTTGELFF	TGCGCCAGCAGCATCGGGACAGGGACCACCGGGGAGCTGTTTTTT
TRBV27	few	TRBJ1-4	.	CASRRDPGATNEKLFF	TGTGCCAGCAGACGAGATCCGGGAGCAACTAATGAAAAACTGTTTTTT
TRBV20-1	.	TRBJ2-1	TRBD2	CSARLAGGNSYNEQFF	TGCAGTGCTAGGCTAGCGGGGGGAAACTCCTACAATGAGCAGTTCTTC
TRBV29-1	medium-sized	TRBJ2-1	.	CSVQRGGGGSYNEQFF	TGCAGCGTTCAACGGGGAGGGGGGGGATCCTACAATGAGCAGTTCTTC
TRBV6-5	few	TRBJ2-7	.	CASSYSGGDRDEQYF	TGTGCCAGCAGTTACTCGGGGGGTGACCGCGACGAGCAGTACTTC